The clone carrying this T cell receptor beta chain was counted at least ten times. As yet, its antigen is unknown. Germline lookup yields CDR1 MDHEN and CDR2 SYDVKM. The CDR3 is 17 amino acids. The ends lost 4 bases at V and 6 bases at J; junction bases unmatched: 18. TCRdb itself ran the 5' RACE reads through MiXCR, one entry per CDR3 protein. The sample has some 320,000 distinct CDR3 sequences, about 10% seen once; the top ten hold around 3.2%. This entry comes from a study of T cells after yellow fever vaccination. In the study overall: Some fractions had low cell numbers, and these were prepared with SMART-Seq v4 Ultra Low Input.

General study points: Detected again after the booster were most primary-vaccination clones, at 96% CD4 and 80% to 90% CD8.

V gene TRBV28 combines with J gene TRBJ2-7; 7 bases line up with TRBD1. This TCR derives from a man in his late teens or twenties who received the YFV17D yellow fever vaccine. Sequenced material: CD4+ T cells sorted from PBMCs, taken 45 days after the yellow fever booster vaccination. CDR3 amino acids: CASSSIGQEFKEGEQYV. CDR3 sequence (DNA): TGTGCCAGCAGTTCCATCGGACAGGAGTTTAAAGAGGGCGAGCAGTACGTC.